These 16 T cell receptor beta chains originate from one sample sequenced in a study of shared clonotypes between healthy human individuals. Profiling relied on immunoSEQ multiplex PCR, and the TCRdb table lists in-frame clones only, not all of them. The profile shows around 430,000 clones, about 76% of them singletons. Material: PBMCs. The receptors were gathered from a woman in her 40s in good health. Some clones in this sample may be carry-over from other donors' samples.

The chain recombines TRBV15 with TRBJ1-2; D unclear. This CDR3 has 11 residues. Per the germline V gene, CDR1 is LNHNV and CDR2 is YYDKDF (reference sequence). Deletions cut 4 bases from V and 8 bases from J, with 8 bases between. The CDR3 nucleotides are TGTGCCACCAGCAACGGGAGGGGCTACACCTTC. Translated: CATSNGRGYTF.

This sequence joins TRBV6-6 and TRBJ1-3; D not certain. From germline, CDR1 is MNHNY and CDR2 SVGAGI (reference sequence). The CDR3 sequence is 13 residues long. The germline V and J ends were trimmed by 2 bases and 3 bases, with 5 bases remaining between them. CDR3 DNA: TGTGCCAGCAGTTACGGGGTTGGAAACACCATATATTTT. It encodes CASSYGVGNTIYF.

This clone turned up a few times. The V call is TRBV30, the J call TRBJ2-1; TRBD2 might be the D (6 bases). V gave up 4 bases and J gave up 7 bases, with 26 bases separating them. Per the germline V gene, CDR1 is GTSNPN and CDR2 is SVGIG (reference sequence). This CDR3 is 17 amino acids long. The CDR3 protein is CAWTSERLGQWLNEQFF. CDR3 DNA sequence: TGTGCCTGGACCAGCGAGAGACTAGGTCAATGGTTAAATGAGCAGTTCTTC.

CDR3 nucleotides: TGTGCCAGCAGTCCCCAGGGTAAGAGCAATCAGCCCCAGCATTTT. It yields the protein CASSPQGKSNQPQHF. The gene calls are TRBV28 and TRBJ1-5, with a weak D call TRBD1 (5 bases). The CDR3 totals 15 residues. Germline V CDR1 and CDR2: MDHEN, SYDVKM. V lost 5 bases, J lost 1 base, and 12 bases lay in between.

This clone is a singleton in its sample. The CDR3 DNA sequence: TGTGCCAGCAAAGAATTAGCGGGAGTTGAGCAGTACTTC. The encoded protein is CASKELAGVEQYF. The rearrangement links TRBV28 to TRBJ2-7, with 9 bases that match TRBD2. V shed 7 bases and J 7 bases; nucleotides not matched to a gene: 8. Germline values: CDR1 MDHEN, CDR2 SYDVKM. The CDR3 runs to 13 residues.

Points on this clone: Other DNA sequences in the sample encode the same CDR3. The chain couples TRBV7-3 to TRBJ2-2, with 7 bases that match TRBD1. CDR1 is SGHTA and CDR2 is FQGTGA in the germline V gene. V shed 1 base, J shed 3 bases, and the junction held 2 bases outside the gene matches. The CDR3 is 15 amino acids. The CDR3 nucleotides are TGTGCCAGCAGCTTAAGGCAGGGGGACACCGGGGAGCTGTTTTTT. Translating gives CASSLRQGDTGELFF.

The chain has TRBV7-3 and TRBJ2-7; D ambiguous. CDR1 and CDR2 (germline): SGHTA, FQGTGA. V was shortened by 5 bases and J by 0 bases, with 8 bases between the two germline ends. The CDR3 loop spans 13 amino acids. CDR3 sequence: CASSLTSSYEQYF. The CDR3 nucleotides are TGTGCCAGCAGCCTGACATCCTCCTACGAGCAGTACTTC.

This chain joins TRBV27 and TRBJ1-2; 10 bases line up with TRBD1. Germline V lookup: CDR1 MNHEY, CDR2 SMNVEV (reference sequence). This CDR3 has 14 residues. V trimming: 5 bases; J trimming: 8 bases; junction bases outside the gene matches: 8. CDR3 loop: CASSIRQGAGGYTF. In nucleotides, the CDR3 is TGTGCCAGCAGTATTCGACAGGGGGCGGGGGGCTACACCTTC.

A remark on this clone: The sample has other DNA sequences that encode this CDR3 too. This chain joins TRBV29-1 and TRBJ2-7; D gene ambiguous. This CDR3 comprises 11 residues. Germline CDR1 is SQVTM and CDR2 is ANQGSEA. The ends were cut back, 4 bases at V and 1 base at J, with 5 bases in the middle. The CDR3 DNA reads TGCAGCGTTGGGAGTTCCTACGAGCAGTACTTC. It yields the protein CSVGSSYEQYF.

CDR3 sequence: CASSLDGTGGRTGELFF. The CDR3 DNA follows: TGTGCCAGCAGCTTAGACGGGACAGGGGGAAGGACCGGGGAGCTGTTTTTT. The J gene is TRBJ2-2, the V gene TRBV11-2; 11 bases align to TRBD1. This CDR3 is built from 17 residues. The germline V gene has CDR1 SGHAT and CDR2 FQNNGV. The V and J ends lost 0 bases and 5 bases, in that order; junction bases with no gene match: 5.

Here the CDR3 reads CASSSNDRTGGYTF. The DNA of the CDR3 is TGTGCCAGCAGTTCCAACGACAGGACGGGGGGCTACACCTTC. V usage is TRBV6-1 and J usage is TRBJ1-2; a weak D match, TRBD1 (6 bases). The V gene's germline CDR1 is MNHNS and CDR2 SASEGT. The CDR3 sequence is 14 residues long. V dropped 5 bases and J dropped 8 bases, with 18 bases sitting between them.

V usage is TRBV10-2 and J usage is TRBJ1-2; D gene ambiguous. The germline gives CDR1 WSHSY, CDR2 SAAADI. V was clipped by 2 bases and J by 0 bases, with 10 bases between them. There are 15 residues in the CDR3. This CDR3 reads CASSETSVANYGYTF. The DNA of the CDR3 is TGCGCCAGCAGTGAGACTTCGGTGGCTAACTATGGCTACACCTTC.

The genes are TRBV7-7 and TRBJ2-1; maybe TRBD2 (5 bases). The CDR3 sequence is 13 residues long. The V end was cut by 5 bases, the J end by 5 bases, with 10 bases between. From germline, CDR1 is SSHAT and CDR2 FNYEAQ (reference sequence). CDR3 loop: CASSIGLDNEQFF. CDR3 in DNA: TGTGCCAGCAGCATTGGACTGGACAATGAGCAGTTCTTC.

A few counts support this clone. The V call is TRBV28, the J call TRBJ2-1; TRBD2 matches 8 bases. The germline V gene has CDR1 MDHEN and CDR2 SYDVKM. Trimming cost V 8 bases and J 6 bases; bases outside gene matches: 12. This CDR3 region has 15 residues. For the CDR3, the DNA is TGTGCCAGCTGTGGTGTAGCGGGATTTTGCAATGAGCAGTTCTTC. Its protein is CASCGVAGFCNEQFF.

This chain uses TRBV19 with TRBJ2-3; perhaps TRBD2 as D (7 bases). The CDR3 is 15 residues long. V was clipped by 10 bases and J by 4 bases, with 21 bases between them. From germline, CDR1 is LNHDA and CDR2 SQIVND (reference sequence). CDR3 nucleotides: TGTGCCACCGCGGGGGCTAGCGGAGCTGCAGATACGCAGTATTTT. Translated: CATAGASGAADTQYF. Full variable domain (rest looked up from reference TRBV19 and TRBJ2-3): DGGITQSPKYLFRKEGQNVTLSCEQNLNHDAMYWYRQDPGQGLRLIYYSQIVNDFQKGDIAEGYSVSREKKESFPLTVTSAQKNPTAFYLCATAGASGAADTQYFGPGTRLTVL.

As concerns this clone: This likely came from a read error, as a far larger clone is one base away. The chain employs TRBV11-2 and TRBJ1-2; unclear D gene. The V gene lost 1 base and the J gene lost 5 bases, with 5 bases spanning the gap. There are 12 residues in the CDR3. Germline assignment: CDR1 SGHAT and CDR2 FQNNGV. The CDR3 protein is CASSLAGYGYTF. CDR3 bases: TGTGCCAGCAGCTTAGCGGGGTATGGCTACACCTTC.